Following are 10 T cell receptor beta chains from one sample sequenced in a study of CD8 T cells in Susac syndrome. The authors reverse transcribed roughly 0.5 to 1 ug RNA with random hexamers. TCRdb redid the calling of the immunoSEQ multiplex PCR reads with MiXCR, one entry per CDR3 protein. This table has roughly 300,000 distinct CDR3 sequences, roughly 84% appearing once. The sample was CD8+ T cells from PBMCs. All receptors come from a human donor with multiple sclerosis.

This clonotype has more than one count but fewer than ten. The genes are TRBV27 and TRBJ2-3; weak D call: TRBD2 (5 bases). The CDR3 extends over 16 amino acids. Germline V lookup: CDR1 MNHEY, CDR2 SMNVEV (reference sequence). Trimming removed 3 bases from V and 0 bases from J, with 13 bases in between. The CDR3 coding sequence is TGTGCCAGCAGTTTCGGTTCACGGGGTAGCACAGATACGCAGTATTTT. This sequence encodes CASSFGSRGSTDTQYF.

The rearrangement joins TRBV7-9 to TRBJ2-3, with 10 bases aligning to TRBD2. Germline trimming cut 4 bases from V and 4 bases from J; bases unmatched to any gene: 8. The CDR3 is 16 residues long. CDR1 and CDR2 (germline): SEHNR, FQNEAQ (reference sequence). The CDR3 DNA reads TGTGCCAGCAGCTCTGTTAGCGGGAGGTTCCCAGATACGCAGTATTTT. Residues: CASSSVSGRFPDTQYF.

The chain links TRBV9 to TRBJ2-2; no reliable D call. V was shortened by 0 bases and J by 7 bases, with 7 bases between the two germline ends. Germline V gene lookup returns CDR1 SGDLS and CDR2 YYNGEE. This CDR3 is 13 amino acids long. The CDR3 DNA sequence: TGTGCCAGCAGCGTAGGTCCCGGCGGGGAGCTGTTTTTT. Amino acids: CASSVGPGGELFF.

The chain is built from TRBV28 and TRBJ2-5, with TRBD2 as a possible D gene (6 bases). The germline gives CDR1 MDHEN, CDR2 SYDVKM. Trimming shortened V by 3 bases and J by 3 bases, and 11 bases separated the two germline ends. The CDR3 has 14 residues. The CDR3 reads CASSFSGGEETQYF. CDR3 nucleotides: TGTGCCAGCAGTTTTTCGGGCGGGGAAGAGACCCAGTACTTC.

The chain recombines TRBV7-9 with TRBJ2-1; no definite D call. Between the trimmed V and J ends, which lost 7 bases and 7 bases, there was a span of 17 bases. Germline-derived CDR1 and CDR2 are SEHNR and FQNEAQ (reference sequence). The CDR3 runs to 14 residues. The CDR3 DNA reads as TGTGCCAGCACCCCCTTTCTTTCGGATAATGAGCAGTTCTTC. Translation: CASTPFLSDNEQFF. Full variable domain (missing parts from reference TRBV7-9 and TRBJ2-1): DTGVSQNPRHKITKRGQNVTFRCDPISEHNRLYWYRQTLGQGPEFLTYFQNEAQLEKSRLLSDRFSAERPKGSFSTLEIQRTEQGDSAMYLCASTPFLSDNEQFFGPGTRLTVL.

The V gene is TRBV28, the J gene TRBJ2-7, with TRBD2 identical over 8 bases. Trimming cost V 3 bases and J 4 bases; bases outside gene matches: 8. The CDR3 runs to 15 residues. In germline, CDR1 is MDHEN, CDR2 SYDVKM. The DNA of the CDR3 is TGTGCCAGCAGTTTCCCCACTAGCGGCCCATACGAGCAGTACTTC. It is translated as CASSFPTSGPYEQYF.

The CDR3 protein is CASSVRLAGDNEQFF. As DNA, the CDR3 is TGTGCCAGCAGCGTAAGGCTAGCGGGAGACAATGAGCAGTTCTTC. V usage is TRBV14 and J usage is TRBJ2-1; 10 bases align to TRBD2. V was pared by 5 bases and J by 5 bases, with 6 bases of the junction left unmatched. The CDR3 has 15 residues. Germline values: CDR1 SGHDN, CDR2 FVKESK.

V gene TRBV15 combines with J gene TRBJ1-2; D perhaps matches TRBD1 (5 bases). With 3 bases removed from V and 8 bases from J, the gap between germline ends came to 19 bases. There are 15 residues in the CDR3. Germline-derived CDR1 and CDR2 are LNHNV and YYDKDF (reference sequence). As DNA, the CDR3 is TGTGCCACCAGCAGTGCCGAGGTCCAGGGAAGAGGCTACACCTTC. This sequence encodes CATSSAEVQGRGYTF.

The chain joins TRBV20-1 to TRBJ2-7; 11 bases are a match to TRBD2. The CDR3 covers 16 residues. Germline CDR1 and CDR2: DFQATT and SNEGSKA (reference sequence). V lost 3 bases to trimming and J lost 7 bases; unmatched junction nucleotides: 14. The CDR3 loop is CSASDRVAGGPGEQYF. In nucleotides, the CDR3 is TGCAGTGCTAGCGATCGGGTAGCGGGAGGGCCGGGAGAGCAGTACTTC.

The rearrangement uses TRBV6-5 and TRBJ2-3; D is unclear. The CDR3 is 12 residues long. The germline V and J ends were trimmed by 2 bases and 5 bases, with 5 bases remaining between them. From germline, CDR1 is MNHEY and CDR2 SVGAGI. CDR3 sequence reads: CASSYPGDTQYF. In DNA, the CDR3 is TGTGCCAGCAGTTACCCGGGAGATACGCAGTATTTT.